The 17 T cell receptor beta chains in this list originate from one sample, sequenced in a study of blood T cell repertoires in COVID-19. Assay: immunoSEQ multiplex PCR; the TCRdb copy retains only in-frame clones and omits some. The sample shows some 100,000 clones, around 85% of them seen only once. Material: peripheral blood. The receptors stem from a man aged 70 or older who had recovered from COVID-19.

The chain links TRBV10-3 to TRBJ2-2; D is possibly TRBD1 (6 bases). Germline assignment: CDR1 ENHRY and CDR2 SYGVKD. Trimming stripped 10 bases from V and 3 bases from J, with 9 bases between. The CDR3 contains 12 residues. The CDR3: CATQGYTGELFF. CDR3 coding DNA: TGTGCCACACAGGGATACACCGGGGAGCTGTTTTTT.

The V call is TRBV28, the J call TRBJ2-5; no clear D. Germline V lookup: CDR1 MDHEN, CDR2 SYDVKM. This CDR3 has 14 residues. Deletions cut 2 bases from V and 2 bases from J, with 9 bases between. The CDR3 region has the DNA TGTGCCAGCAGTTTACTCGCAGCGCAAGAGACCCAGTACTTC. Its translation: CASSLLAAQETQYF.

The chain has TRBV28 and TRBJ2-5; 8 bases match TRBD1. J gave up 1 base and V 6 bases, and 4 bases lay outside the gene matches. The CDR3 contains 14 residues. Germline lookup yields CDR1 MDHEN and CDR2 SYDVKM. CDR3 in DNA: TGTGCCAGCAGACAAACAGGGGGCCAAGAGACCCAGTACTTC. Translated, it gives CASRQTGGQETQYF.

This chain connects TRBV6-2 or TRBV6-3 to TRBJ1-5, with 7 nucleotides matching TRBD1. This CDR3 spans 17 amino acids. Germline V gene lookup returns CDR1 MNHEY and CDR2 SVGEGT. The trim removed 6 bases at V and 0 bases at J, leaving 11 bases unmatched. CDR3 sequence reads: CASSRRDRFDSNQPQHF. The CDR3 DNA reads as TGTGCCAGCAGCCGCCGGGACAGATTCGATAGCAATCAGCCCCAGCATTTT.

This clone was counted between two and nine times. J is TRBJ2-2 and V is TRBV3-1 (or the pseudogene TRBV3-2); TRBD2 agrees at 16 bases. Germline CDR1 LGHDT, CDR2 YNNKEL (reference sequence). J gave up 4 bases and V 3 bases, and 8 bases lay outside the gene matches. The CDR3 loop spans 19 amino acids. CDR3 sequence reads: CASSHYGTSGGESTGELFF. CDR3 in DNA: TGTGCCAGCAGCCATTACGGGACTAGCGGGGGGGAGAGCACCGGGGAGCTGTTTTTT.

The rearrangement joins TRBV19 to TRBJ1-2; D possibly corresponds to TRBD1 (5 bases). This CDR3 is built from 13 residues. Trimming pared 3 bases from V and 4 bases from J, leaving 9 bases between. Looked up from germline, CDR1 is LNHDA and CDR2 is SQIVND (reference sequence). This CDR3 reads CASSITGAYGYTF. CDR3 sequence (DNA): TGTGCCAGTAGTATCACTGGGGCCTATGGCTACACCTTC.

V usage is TRBV11-2 and J usage is TRBJ2-3, with no clear D. This CDR3 comprises 11 residues. The V gene's germline CDR1 is SGHAT and CDR2 FQNNGV. V dropped 4 bases and J dropped 6 bases, with 5 bases sitting between them. The CDR3 DNA reads as TGTGCCAGCAGCTCCGGGGATACGCAGTATTTT. Translating it yields CASSSGDTQYF. The full variable domain, its missing parts supplied by reference TRBV11-2 and TRBJ2-3, is EAGVAQSPRYKIIEKRQSVAFWCNPISGHATLYWYQQILGQGPKLLIQFQNNGVVDDSQLPKDRFSAERLKGVDSTLKIQPAKLEDSAVYLCASSSGDTQYFGPGTRLTVL.

This sequence joins TRBV19 and TRBJ2-1, with D possibly TRBD2 on 5 matching bases. The CDR3 has 14 residues. Trimming pared 7 bases from V and 1 base from J, leaving 11 bases between. The germline gives CDR1 LNHDA, CDR2 SQIVND (reference sequence). The CDR3 loop reads CASKQRSSYNEQFF. CDR3 in DNA: TGTGCCAGTAAACAGCGGAGTTCCTACAATGAGCAGTTCTTC.

The V and J genes are TRBV24-1 and TRBJ2-7, with TRBD2 matching 13 bases. CDR1 is KGHDR, CDR2 SFDVKD, per germline. CDR3 length: 15 residues. Trimming removed 3 bases from V and 8 bases from J; junction bases left unmatched: 6. The CDR3 DNA is TGTGCCACCAGTGATCCCGGGACTAGCGGGAACCAGCAGTACTTC. Translation: CATSDPGTSGNQQYF.

The chain employs TRBV19 and TRBJ2-7; D possibly corresponds to TRBD2 (6 bases). The CDR3 is 13 amino acids. Germline assignment: CDR1 LNHDA and CDR2 SQIVND (reference sequence). Trimming took 6 bases from V and 2 from J, leaving 11 bases between them. CDR3 sequence reads: CASSRESAYEQYF. In nucleotides, the CDR3 is TGTGCCAGTAGCCGGGAGTCGGCCTACGAGCAGTACTTC.

V gene TRBV6-5 combines with J gene TRBJ1-2; D remains ambiguous. Trimming removed 4 bases at V and 2 bases at J, with 5 bases between. CDR3 length: 12 residues. From germline, CDR1 is MNHEY and CDR2 SVGAGI. The CDR3 nucleotides are TGTGCCAGCAGTTCCCAGAACTATGGCTACACCTTC. Protein: CASSSQNYGYTF.

In its sample, this clone was seen once. V is TRBV28 and J is TRBJ2-4; 12 bases map to TRBD2. The CDR3 covers 14 residues. V dropped 3 bases and J dropped 14; count of bases not matched to a gene: 8. Germline CDR1 is MDHEN and CDR2 is SYDVKM. In nucleotides, the CDR3 is TGTGCCAGCAGTTTGGGCCGGACTAGCGGGACAAAGTACTTC. Its translation: CASSLGRTSGTKYF.

The rearrangement joins TRBV6-2 or TRBV6-3 to TRBJ1-4; TRBD1 matches at 7 bases. Trimming removed 5 bases from V and 8 bases from J; junction bases left unmatched: 5. This CDR3 has 13 amino acids. Germline V CDR1 and CDR2: MNHEY, SVGEGT. CDR3 sequence: CASSIRTGEKLFF. The CDR3 DNA reads TGTGCCAGCAGTATAAGGACAGGCGAAAAACTGTTTTTT.

This chain joins TRBV7-6 and TRBJ1-2, with TRBD1 as a possible D gene (5 bases). From germline, CDR1 is SGHVS and CDR2 FNYEAQ. V lost 3 bases and J lost 6, with 17 bases in between. The CDR3 is 15 residues long. The CDR3: CASSLNTGGLDGYTF. CDR3 in DNA: TGTGCCAGCAGCTTGAATACGGGGGGTTTGGATGGCTACACCTTC.

This chain connects TRBV12-5 to TRBJ1-6; D remains ambiguous. Per germline, CDR1 LGHNT and CDR2 FRNRAP. V was shortened by 2 bases and J by 0 bases, with 14 bases between the two germline ends. This CDR3 contains 18 residues. The CDR3, as DNA: TGTGCTAGTGGTTTGCGCTTTACTGTGAGCTCCTATAATTCACCCCTCCACTTT. Its protein product is CASGLRFTVSSYNSPLHF.

This clone was recorded once. The chain employs TRBV12-3 or TRBV12-4 and TRBJ1-2; the D is unclear. V lost 3 bases and J lost 8, with 13 bases in between. The CDR3 contains 13 residues. The CDR3 sequence: CASSFNSGAGYTF. CDR3 sequence (DNA): TGTGCCAGCAGTTTTAACAGCGGTGCGGGCTACACCTTC.

The V call is TRBV2, the J call TRBJ1-5; D gene uncertain. The germline V gene encodes CDR1 SNHLY and CDR2 FYNNEI. CDR3 length: 14 amino acids. V was trimmed by 5 bases and J by 7 bases, leaving 15 bases between them. The CDR3, as DNA: TGTGCCAGCAGTCCCTCAGGCGGGAAACAGCCCCAGCATTTT. The encoded protein is CASSPSGGKQPQHF.